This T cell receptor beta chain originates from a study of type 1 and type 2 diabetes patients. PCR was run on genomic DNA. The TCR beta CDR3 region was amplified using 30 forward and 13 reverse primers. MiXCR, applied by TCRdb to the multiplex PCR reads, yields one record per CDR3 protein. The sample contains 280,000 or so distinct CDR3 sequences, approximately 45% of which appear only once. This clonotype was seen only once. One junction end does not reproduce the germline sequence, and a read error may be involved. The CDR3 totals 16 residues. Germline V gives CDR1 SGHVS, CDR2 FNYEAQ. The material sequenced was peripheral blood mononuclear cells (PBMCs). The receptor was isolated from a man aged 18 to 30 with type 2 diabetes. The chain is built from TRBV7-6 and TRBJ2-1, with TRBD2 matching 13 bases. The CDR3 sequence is CASSRPLAGGTNEQLF. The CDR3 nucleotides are TGTGCCAGCAGCCGTCCACTAGCGGGGGGGACTAATGAGCAGCTCTTC.